This TCR beta chain was found in a study of blood T cell repertoires in COVID-19. Study as a whole: COVID-19 samples collected from the United States, Italy and Spain covered acute and convalescent phases. T cells, B-cell-depleted T cells, or PBMCs supplied cDNA or gDNA.

As handled by the study authors: The assay estimated nucleated cells by amplifying reference gene primers. Sequenced by immunoSEQ multiplex PCR; TCRdb stores in-frame clones only, minus some. The D gene and trimming were derived from the DNA, and the V and J assignments and clone size from that table. The data contain approximately 240,000 clones, around nine tenths of them singletons. Followed longitudinally, the Seattle patients had been enrolled during active infection. The germline V gene has CDR1 SGHKS and CDR2 YYEKEE (reference sequence). The CDR3 consists of 15 residues. V was pared by 3 bases and J by 4 bases, with 16 bases between.

This chain uses TRBV5-5 with TRBJ1-2, with D unclear. The source is a man aged 25 to 40 with COVID-19, enrolled during active disease. Specimen: peripheral blood. CDR3 protein: CASSSLAQARYGYTF. Written as DNA, the CDR3 is TGTGCCAGCAGCTCCCTGGCTCAGGCTCGCTATGGCTACACCTTC.